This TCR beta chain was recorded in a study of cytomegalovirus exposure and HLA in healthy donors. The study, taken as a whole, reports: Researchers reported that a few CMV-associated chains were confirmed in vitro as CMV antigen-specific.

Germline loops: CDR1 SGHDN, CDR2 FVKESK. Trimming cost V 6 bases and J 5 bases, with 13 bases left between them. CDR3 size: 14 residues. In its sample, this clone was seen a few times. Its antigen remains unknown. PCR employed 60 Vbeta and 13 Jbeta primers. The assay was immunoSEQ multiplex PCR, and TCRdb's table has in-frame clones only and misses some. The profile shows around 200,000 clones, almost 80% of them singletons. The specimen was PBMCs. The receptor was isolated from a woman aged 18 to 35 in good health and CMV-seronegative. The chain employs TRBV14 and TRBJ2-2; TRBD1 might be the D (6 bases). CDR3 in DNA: TGTGCCAGCAGACTAACAGGGAGTACCGGGGAGCTGTTTTTT. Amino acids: CASRLTGSTGELFF.